One TCR beta chain is described in this entry. This sample is drawn from a study of control samples from healthy donors and cancer patients. The CDR3 covers 16 residues. Per the germline V gene, CDR1 is LNHDA and CDR2 is SQIVND (reference sequence). V was cut by 3 bases and J by 5 bases, with 18 bases left in between. Sequencing used immunoSEQ multiplex PCR; TCRdb keeps in-frame clones, though not all of them. The table lists roughly 130,000 clones, around 93% of them singletons. Input material: blood. The TCR sequence derives from a man between 18 and 35 years old in good health. This chain uses TRBV19 with TRBJ2-3, with unresolved D. The CDR3 region is CASSIFPPRHGDTQYF. As DNA, the CDR3 is TGTGCCAGTAGTATTTTCCCTCCCCGACATGGAGATACGCAGTATTTT.